This TCR beta chain was obtained from a study of blood T cell repertoires in COVID-19. The overall study: PBMCs, B-cell-depleted T cells, or T cells provided the cDNA or gDNA that made up the material.

As originally analysed: Reference gene primer amplification yielded estimated nucleated cell counts. Here immunoSEQ multiplex PCR was the method, and the copy in TCRdb shows in-frame clones only, minus some. V and J calls and clone size are given by that table; D and trimming were obtained from the DNA. The data hold roughly 140,000 clones, with 75% to 85% observed a single time. The V segment lost 4 bases and the J segment 9 bases; nucleotides outside the gene matches: 11. The CDR3 spans 15 residues. In germline, CDR1 is SGHDT, CDR2 YYEEEE. The sequence was obtained from a man in his sixties with active or convalescent COVID-19. The sequenced material came from peripheral blood. The chain carries TRBV5-6 and TRBJ2-1; 9 bases map to TRBD2. The CDR3 sequence is CASSLGLARRIEQFF. As DNA, the CDR3 is TGTGCCAGCAGCCTGGGACTAGCTCGGCGGATTGAGCAGTTCTTC.